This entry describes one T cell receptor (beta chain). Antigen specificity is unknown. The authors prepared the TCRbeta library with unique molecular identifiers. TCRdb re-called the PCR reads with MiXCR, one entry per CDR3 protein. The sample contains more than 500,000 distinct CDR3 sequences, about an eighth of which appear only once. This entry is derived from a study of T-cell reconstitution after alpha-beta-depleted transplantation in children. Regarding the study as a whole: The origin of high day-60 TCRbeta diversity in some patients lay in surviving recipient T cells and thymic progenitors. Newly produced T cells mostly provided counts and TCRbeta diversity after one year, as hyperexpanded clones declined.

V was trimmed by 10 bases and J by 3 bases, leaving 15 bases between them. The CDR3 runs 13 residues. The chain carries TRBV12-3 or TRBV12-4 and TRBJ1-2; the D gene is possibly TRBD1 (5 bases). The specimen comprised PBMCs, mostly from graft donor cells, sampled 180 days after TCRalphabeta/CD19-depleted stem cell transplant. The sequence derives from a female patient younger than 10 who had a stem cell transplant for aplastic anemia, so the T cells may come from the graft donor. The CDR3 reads CATGGGADYGYTF. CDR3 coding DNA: TGTGCCACCGGGGGAGGGGCGGACTATGGCTACACCTTC.